The 18 T cell receptor beta chains given below trace back to one sample, sequenced in a study of blood T cell repertoires in COVID-19. TCRdb's table, derived via immunoSEQ multiplex PCR, lists solely in-frame clones and lacks some. In the table there are around 130,000 clones, 65% to 80% of which are singletons. Sequenced input: peripheral blood. These receptors were taken from a man aged 45 to 65 with acute or convalescent COVID-19.

The chain has TRBV5-6 and TRBJ2-2; D uncertain. The CDR3 is made up of 16 amino acids. With 4 bases removed from V and 0 bases from J, the gap between germline ends came to 13 bases. Per germline, CDR1 SGHDT and CDR2 YYEEEE. CDR3 region: CASSPVTRSNTGELFF. The DNA for the CDR3 is TGTGCCAGCAGCCCGGTGACCAGGTCGAACACCGGGGAGCTGTTTTTT.

This clone showed up just a few times. V is TRBV11-3 and J is TRBJ1-1; 8 bases are a match to TRBD1. Germline V lookup: CDR1 SGHNT, CDR2 YENEEA. CDR3 length: 17 residues. V shed 4 bases, J shed 2 bases, and the junction held 12 bases outside the gene matches. CDR3 DNA: TGTGCCAGCAGCTCCAAGGACAGGGATTCTTCCAACACTGAAGCTTTCTTT. Its translation: CASSSKDRDSSNTEAFF.

The V call is TRBV19, the J call TRBJ1-1, with 12 nucleotides matching TRBD1. Losses at the gene ends were 5 bases for V and 5 bases for J; bases not matched to a gene: 15. The CDR3 is 18 amino acids. CDR1 LNHDA and CDR2 SQIVND come from the germline V gene (reference sequence). The DNA of the CDR3 is TGTGCCAGTAGTTCCGTCGGGCGGGACAGGGGGCGGAAGACTGAAGCTTTCTTT. Its protein product is CASSSVGRDRGRKTEAFF.

The chain links TRBV19 to TRBJ1-1; no definite D call. V lost 5 bases and J 3 bases, leaving 16 bases between the germline ends. This CDR3 is 15 amino acids long. The V gene's germline CDR1 is LNHDA and CDR2 SQIVND (reference sequence). CDR3 sequence (DNA): TGTGCCAGTAGTCGTCAGGCGACCGTCTACACTGAAGCTTTCTTT. Protein sequence: CASSRQATVYTEAFF.

This rearrangement joins TRBV19 to TRBJ2-7; the D gene is possibly TRBD1 (6 bases). The CDR3 spans 18 residues. The germline CDR1 and CDR2 sequences are LNHDA and SQIVND (reference sequence). V was shortened by 3 bases and J by 6 bases, with 27 bases between the two germline ends. The CDR3 DNA reads as TGTGCCAGTAGTATCCGGGCTGGGACACTGGCGAATCGGGGCGAGCAGTACGTC. Translating gives CASSIRAGTLANRGEQYV.

The chain recombines TRBV5-4 with TRBJ2-5; 9 nucleotides line up with TRBD2. The V and J ends lost 0 bases and 7 bases, in that order; junction bases with no gene match: 7. Germline V gene sequence: CDR1 SGHNT, CDR2 YYREEE (reference sequence). The CDR3 contains 15 residues. The CDR3 nucleotides are TGTGCCAGCAGCTTGGGAGCGGGGGGCCATGGGACCCAGTACTTC. This translates into CASSLGAGGHGTQYF.

This chain links TRBV7-9 with TRBJ1-4; D unclear. The CDR3 loop spans 13 amino acids. Trimming took 1 base from V and 5 from J, leaving 5 bases between them. The germline V gene encodes CDR1 SEHNR and CDR2 FQNEAQ (reference sequence). The CDR3 region is CASSLGHNEKLFF. CDR3 bases: TGTGCCAGCAGCTTAGGACACAATGAAAAACTGTTTTTT.

The chain has TRBV7-2 and TRBJ1-1; possibly TRBD1 for D (5 bases). Germline V CDR1 and CDR2: SGHTA, FQGNSA. Deletions cut 1 base from V and 3 bases from J, with 12 bases between. The CDR3 loop spans 15 amino acids. CDR3 sequence reads: CASSLDLGVDTEAFF. Written as DNA, the CDR3 is TGTGCCAGCAGCTTAGATCTAGGGGTGGACACTGAAGCTTTCTTT. The full variable domain, completed using reference TRBV7-2 and TRBJ1-1, is GAGVSQSPSNKVTEKGKDVELRCDPISGHTALYWYRQSLGQGLEFLIYFQGNSAPDKSGLPSDRFSAERTGGSVSTLTIQRTQQEDSAVYLCASSLDLGVDTEAFFGQGTRLTVV.

The chain is built from TRBV28 and TRBJ2-5; 10 positions agree with TRBD2. The CDR3 extends over 15 amino acids. Losses at the gene ends were 6 bases for V and 4 bases for J; bases not matched to a gene: 8. Germline-derived CDR1 and CDR2 are MDHEN and SYDVKM. CDR3 sequence reads: CASRRPSGGGETQYF. The CDR3 coding sequence is TGTGCCAGCAGACGTCCCAGCGGGGGGGGAGAGACCCAGTACTTC.

The CDR3 protein is CASSLDQGSQPQHF. CDR3 nucleotide sequence: TGCGCCAGCAGCTTGGACCAGGGATCGCAGCCCCAGCATTTT. The chain couples TRBV5-1 to TRBJ1-5; a possible D gene is TRBD1 (5 bases). The germline V gene has CDR1 SGHRS and CDR2 YFSETQ. This CDR3 has 14 amino acids. The germline V and J ends were trimmed by 0 bases and 7 bases, with 11 bases remaining between them.

The rearrangement joins TRBV12-5 to TRBJ2-2; possible D gene TRBD2, 5 bases. Germline CDR1 is LGHNT and CDR2 is FRNRAP. The CDR3 is made up of 13 amino acids. V shed 3 bases and J shed 5 bases, with 7 bases lying between them. The CDR3 sequence: CASGFTRTGELFF. In DNA form, the CDR3 reads TGTGCTAGTGGTTTCACTAGAACCGGGGAGCTGTTTTTT.

This chain connects TRBV5-1 to TRBJ2-3; 9 bases agree with TRBD2. The CDR3 totals 16 residues. The V and J ends lost 0 bases and 7 bases, in that order; junction bases with no gene match: 9. Germline values: CDR1 SGHRS, CDR2 YFSETQ. The CDR3 nucleotides are TGCGCCAGCAGCTTGGCCAGGGCTAGCGGGGTACATACGCAGTATTTT. Translated: CASSLARASGVHTQYF.

The chain carries TRBV4-1 and TRBJ2-2, with TRBD2 matching 7 bases. Unmatched junction bases numbered 7, after V lost 0 bases and J lost 3 bases. CDR1 and CDR2 (germline): MGHRA, YSYEKL. The CDR3 spans 17 residues. The CDR3 is CASSQDGGRGDTGELFF. CDR3 bases: TGCGCCAGCAGCCAAGATGGGGGGAGGGGTGACACCGGGGAGCTGTTTTTT.

The rearrangement uses TRBV7-2 and TRBJ1-1; D remains ambiguous. The CDR3 is made up of 14 amino acids. Trimming left V 1 base short and J 6 bases short, with 12 bases between. Germline V gives CDR1 SGHTA, CDR2 FQGNSA. The chain's CDR3 is CASSLGVLQAEAFF. The CDR3 coding sequence is TGTGCCAGCAGCTTAGGGGTTCTTCAGGCTGAAGCTTTCTTT.

This clone was seen a handful of times. This chain joins TRBV4-2 and TRBJ2-3; D uncertain. V lost 0 bases, J lost 1 base, and 8 bases lay in between. CDR1 and CDR2 from the germline V gene are LGHNA and YNFKEQ. CDR3 length: 15 amino acids. DNA for the CDR3: TGTGCCAGCAGCCAAGATAGCCTCGGCACAGATACGCAGTATTTT. Its protein is CASSQDSLGTDTQYF.

This clone was seen a few times. The chain links TRBV5-6 to TRBJ1-5, with TRBD1 matching 7 bases. This CDR3 contains 17 residues. Germline CDR1 and CDR2: SGHDT and YYEEEE. V gave up 2 bases and J gave up 6 bases; unmatched junction bases: 14. CDR3 residues: CASSFTVRDRDGQPQHF. The CDR3, as DNA: TGTGCCAGCAGCTTTACCGTCCGAGACAGGGATGGTCAGCCCCAGCATTTT. Full variable domain (rest looked up from reference TRBV5-6 and TRBJ1-5): DAGVTQSPTHLIKTRGQQVTLRCSPKSGHDTVSWYQQALGQGPQFIFQYYEEEERQRGNFPDRFSGHQFPNYSSELNVNALLLGDSALYLCASSFTVRDRDGQPQHFGDGTRLSIL.

This clone was found a few times. The rearrangement uses TRBV4-1 and TRBJ1-5, with 11 bases identical to TRBD1. Germline lookup yields CDR1 MGHRA and CDR2 YSYEKL. The CDR3 loop spans 15 amino acids. V gave up 8 bases and J gave up 6 bases; unmatched junction bases: 9. This CDR3 reads CASARGDRGFQPQHF. The CDR3 DNA follows: TGCGCCAGCGCCCGTGGGGACAGGGGGTTTCAGCCCCAGCATTTT.

The V gene is TRBV5-1, the J gene TRBJ1-6, with 7 positions matching TRBD1. Germline-derived CDR1 and CDR2 are SGHRS and YFSETQ. The CDR3 loop spans 14 amino acids. After removal of 3 bases from V and 5 bases from J, the junction contained 2 bases not matched to a gene. The CDR3 sequence: CASSSGTDNSPLHF. CDR3 nucleotide sequence: TGCGCCAGCAGCTCCGGGACAGATAATTCACCCCTCCACTTT.